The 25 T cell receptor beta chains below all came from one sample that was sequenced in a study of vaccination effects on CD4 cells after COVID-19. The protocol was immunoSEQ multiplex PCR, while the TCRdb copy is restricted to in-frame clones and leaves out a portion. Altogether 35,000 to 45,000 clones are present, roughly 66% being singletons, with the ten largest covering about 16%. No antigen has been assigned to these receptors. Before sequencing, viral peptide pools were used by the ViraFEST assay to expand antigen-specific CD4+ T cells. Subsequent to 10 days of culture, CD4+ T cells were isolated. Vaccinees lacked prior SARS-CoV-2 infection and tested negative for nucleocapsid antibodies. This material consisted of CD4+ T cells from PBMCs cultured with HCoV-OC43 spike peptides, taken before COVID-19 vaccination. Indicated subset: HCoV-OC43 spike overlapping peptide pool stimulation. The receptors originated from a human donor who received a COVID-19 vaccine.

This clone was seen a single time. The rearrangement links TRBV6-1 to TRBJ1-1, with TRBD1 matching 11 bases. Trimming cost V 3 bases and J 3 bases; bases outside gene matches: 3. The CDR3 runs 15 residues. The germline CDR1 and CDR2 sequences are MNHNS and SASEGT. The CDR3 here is CASSDRDRGDTEAFF. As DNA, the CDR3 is TGTGCCAGCAGTGACCGGGACAGGGGGGACACTGAAGCTTTCTTT.

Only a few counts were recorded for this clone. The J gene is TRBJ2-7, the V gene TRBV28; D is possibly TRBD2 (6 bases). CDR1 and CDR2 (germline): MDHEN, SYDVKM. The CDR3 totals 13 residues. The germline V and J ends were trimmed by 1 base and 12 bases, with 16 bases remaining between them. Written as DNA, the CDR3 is TGTGCCAGCAGTTTATTCACTAGCAAAGGCATGTACTTC. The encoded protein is CASSLFTSKGMYF.

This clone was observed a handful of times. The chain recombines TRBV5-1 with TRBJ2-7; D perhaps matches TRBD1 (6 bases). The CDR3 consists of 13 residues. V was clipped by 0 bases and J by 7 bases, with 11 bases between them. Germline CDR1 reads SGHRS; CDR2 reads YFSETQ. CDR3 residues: CASSLASGEEQYF. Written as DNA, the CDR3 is TGCGCCAGCAGCTTGGCGTCAGGGGAAGAGCAGTACTTC.

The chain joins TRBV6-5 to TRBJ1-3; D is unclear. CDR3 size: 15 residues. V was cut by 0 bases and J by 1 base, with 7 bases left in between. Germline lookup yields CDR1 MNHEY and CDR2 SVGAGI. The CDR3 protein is CASSYSLDSGNTIYF. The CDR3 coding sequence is TGTGCCAGCAGTTACTCCCTCGATTCTGGAAACACCATATATTTT.

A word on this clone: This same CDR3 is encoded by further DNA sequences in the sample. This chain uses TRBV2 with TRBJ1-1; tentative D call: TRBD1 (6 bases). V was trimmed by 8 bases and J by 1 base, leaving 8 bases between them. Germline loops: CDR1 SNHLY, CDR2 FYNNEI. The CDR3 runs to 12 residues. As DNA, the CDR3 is TGTGCCAGCGGAGGGGGGAACACTGAAGCTTTCTTT. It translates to CASGGGNTEAFF.

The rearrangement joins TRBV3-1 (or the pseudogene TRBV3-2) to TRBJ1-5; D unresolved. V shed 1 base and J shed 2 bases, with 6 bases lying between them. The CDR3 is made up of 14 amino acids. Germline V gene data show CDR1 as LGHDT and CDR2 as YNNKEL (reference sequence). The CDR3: CASSQGWGNQPQHF. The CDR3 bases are TGTGCCAGCAGCCAAGGGTGGGGCAATCAGCCCCAGCATTTT.

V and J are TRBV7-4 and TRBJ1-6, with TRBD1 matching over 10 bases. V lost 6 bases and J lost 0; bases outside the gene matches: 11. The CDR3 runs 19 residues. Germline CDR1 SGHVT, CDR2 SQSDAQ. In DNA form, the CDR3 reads TGTGCCAGCAGTTTATCAGGGACAGGGGCCGGCTCCTATAATTCACCCCTCCACTTT. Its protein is CASSLSGTGAGSYNSPLHF.

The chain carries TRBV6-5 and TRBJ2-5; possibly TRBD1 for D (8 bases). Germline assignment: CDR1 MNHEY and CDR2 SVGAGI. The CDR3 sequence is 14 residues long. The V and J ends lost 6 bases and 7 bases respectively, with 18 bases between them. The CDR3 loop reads CASRRTGRVGTQYF. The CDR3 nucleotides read TGTGCCAGCAGAAGGACAGGGAGGGTAGGGACCCAGTACTTC.

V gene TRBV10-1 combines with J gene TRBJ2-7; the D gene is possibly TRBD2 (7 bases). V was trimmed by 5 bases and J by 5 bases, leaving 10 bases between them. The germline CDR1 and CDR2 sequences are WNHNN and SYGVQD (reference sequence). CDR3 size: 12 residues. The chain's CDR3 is CASSPGGHEQYF. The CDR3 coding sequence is TGCGCCAGCAGTCCGGGGGGCCACGAGCAGTACTTC.

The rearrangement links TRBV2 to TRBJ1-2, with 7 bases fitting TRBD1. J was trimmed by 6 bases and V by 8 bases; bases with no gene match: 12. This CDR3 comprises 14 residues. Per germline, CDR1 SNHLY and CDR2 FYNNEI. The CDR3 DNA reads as TGTGCCAGCGATAGAAAAGGGGGCGGAGATGGCTACACCTTC. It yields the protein CASDRKGGGDGYTF.

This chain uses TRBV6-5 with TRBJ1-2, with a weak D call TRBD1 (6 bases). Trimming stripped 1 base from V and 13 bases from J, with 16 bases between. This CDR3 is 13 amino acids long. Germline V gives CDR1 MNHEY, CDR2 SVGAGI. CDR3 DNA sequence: TGTGCCAGCAGTTACTATGGGGGAAGAGGGGGCACCTTC. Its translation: CASSYYGGRGGTF.

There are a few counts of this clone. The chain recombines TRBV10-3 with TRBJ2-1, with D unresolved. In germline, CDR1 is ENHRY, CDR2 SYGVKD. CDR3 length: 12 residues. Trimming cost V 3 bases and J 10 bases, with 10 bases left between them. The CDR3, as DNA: TGTGCCATCAGTGACAATAATAAGGAGCAGTTCTTC. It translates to CAISDNNKEQFF.

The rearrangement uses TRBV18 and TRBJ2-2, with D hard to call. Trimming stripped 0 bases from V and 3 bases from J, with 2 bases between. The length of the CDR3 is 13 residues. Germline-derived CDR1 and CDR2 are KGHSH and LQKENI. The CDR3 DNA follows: TGTGCCAGCTCACCACCGTACACCGGGGAGCTGTTTTTT. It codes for CASSPPYTGELFF.

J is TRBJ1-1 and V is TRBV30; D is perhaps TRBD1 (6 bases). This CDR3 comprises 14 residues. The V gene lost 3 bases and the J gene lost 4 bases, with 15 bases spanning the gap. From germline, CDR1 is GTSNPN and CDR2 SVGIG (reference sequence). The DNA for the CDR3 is TGTGCCTGGAGCCTCAGGGGAGGGAGCACTGAAGCTTTCTTT. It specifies CAWSLRGGSTEAFF.

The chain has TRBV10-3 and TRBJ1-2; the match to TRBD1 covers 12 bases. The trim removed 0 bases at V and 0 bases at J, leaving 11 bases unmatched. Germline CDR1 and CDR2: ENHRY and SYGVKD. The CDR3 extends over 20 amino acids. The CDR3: CAISESLLKGQGAANYGYTF. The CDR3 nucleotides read TGTGCCATCAGTGAGTCGTTATTGAAGGGACAGGGGGCAGCTAACTATGGCTACACCTTC.

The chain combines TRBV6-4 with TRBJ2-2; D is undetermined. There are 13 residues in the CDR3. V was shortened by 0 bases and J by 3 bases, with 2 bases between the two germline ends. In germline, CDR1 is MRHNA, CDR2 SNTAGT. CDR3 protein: CASSDSDTGELFF. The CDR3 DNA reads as TGTGCCAGCAGTGACTCGGACACCGGGGAGCTGTTTTTT.

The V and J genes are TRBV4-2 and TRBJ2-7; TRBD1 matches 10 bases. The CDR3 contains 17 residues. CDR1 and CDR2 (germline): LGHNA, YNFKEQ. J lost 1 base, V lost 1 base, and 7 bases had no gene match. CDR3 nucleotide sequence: TGTGCCAGCAGCCAAGTGGGGACAGGGGATCGGTCCTACGAGCAGTACTTC. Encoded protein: CASSQVGTGDRSYEQYF.

The CDR3 loop reads CASRAGLAGATDTQYF. The CDR3 nucleotides are TGCGCCAGCAGGGCCGGACTAGCGGGGGCCACAGATACGCAGTATTTT. V and J are TRBV10-1 and TRBJ2-3; 13 nucleotides match TRBD2. CDR1 is WNHNN and CDR2 is SYGVQD in the germline V gene (reference sequence). The junction had 5 bases not matched to a gene; V was cut back by 6 bases and J by 2 bases. The CDR3 is made up of 16 amino acids.

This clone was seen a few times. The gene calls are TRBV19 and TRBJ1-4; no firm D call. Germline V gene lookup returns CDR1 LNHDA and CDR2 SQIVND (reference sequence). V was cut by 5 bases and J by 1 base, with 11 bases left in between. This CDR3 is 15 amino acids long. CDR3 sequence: CASSLRLQTNEKLFF. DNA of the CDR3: TGTGCCAGTAGTCTGAGACTCCAAACTAATGAAAAACTGTTTTTT.

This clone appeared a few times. CDR3 in amino acids: CTSSQIRINYGYTF. For the CDR3, the DNA is TGCACCAGCAGCCAGATCCGAATTAACTATGGCTACACCTTC. This chain joins TRBV1 and TRBJ1-2. TRBV1 is labeled a pseudogene. This CDR3 has 14 amino acids.

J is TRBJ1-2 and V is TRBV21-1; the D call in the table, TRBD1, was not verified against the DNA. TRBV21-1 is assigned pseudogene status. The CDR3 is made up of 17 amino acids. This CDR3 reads CASSNLPPDRRPVGYTF. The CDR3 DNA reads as TGTGCCAGCAGCAACCTACCTCCGGACAGGCGCCCCGTCGGCTACACCTTC.

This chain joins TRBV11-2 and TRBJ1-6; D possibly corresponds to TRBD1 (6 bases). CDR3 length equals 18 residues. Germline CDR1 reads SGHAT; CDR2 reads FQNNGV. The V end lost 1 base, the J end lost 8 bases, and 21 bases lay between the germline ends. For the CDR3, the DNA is TGTGCCAGCAGCTTAGTGTTACAGGGCCAGGGGAATTATTCACCCCTCCACTTT. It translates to CASSLVLQGQGNYSPLHF.

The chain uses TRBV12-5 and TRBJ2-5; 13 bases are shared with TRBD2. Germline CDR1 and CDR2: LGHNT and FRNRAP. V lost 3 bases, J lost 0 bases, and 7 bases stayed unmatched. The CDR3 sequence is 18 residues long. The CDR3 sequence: CASGFGTSGNWYQETQYF. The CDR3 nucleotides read TGTGCTAGTGGTTTTGGGACTAGCGGGAATTGGTACCAAGAGACCCAGTACTTC.

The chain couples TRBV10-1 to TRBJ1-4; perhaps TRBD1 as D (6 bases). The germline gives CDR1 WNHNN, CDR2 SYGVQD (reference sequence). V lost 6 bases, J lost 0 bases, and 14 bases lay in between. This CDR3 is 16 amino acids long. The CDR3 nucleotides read TGCGCCAGCAGCCAGGGGATCGGATCAACTAATGAAAAACTGTTTTTT. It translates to CASSQGIGSTNEKLFF.

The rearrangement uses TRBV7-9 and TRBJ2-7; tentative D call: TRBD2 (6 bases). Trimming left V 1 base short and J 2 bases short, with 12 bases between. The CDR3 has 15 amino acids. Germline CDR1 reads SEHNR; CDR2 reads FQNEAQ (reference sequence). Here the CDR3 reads CASSLEREKPYEQYF. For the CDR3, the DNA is TGTGCCAGCAGCTTAGAACGGGAGAAACCCTACGAGCAGTACTTC.